The clone carrying this TCR beta chain has a handful of counts. The identical CDR3 is also encoded by other nucleotide sequences in the sample. PBMCs, the starting material, were the source of sorted CD4+ and CD8+ T cells. This sample stems from a study of CD8+ T cells in alopecia areata. Study-wide context: Treated patients were given oral tofacitinib, which was dosed at 5 to 10 mg twice daily.

With V trimmed by 5 bases and J by 3 bases, 3 bases remained unmatched. CDR3 size: 13 residues. Germline V gene lookup returns CDR1 SGHVS and CDR2 FQNEAQ. RNA, once extracted, was reverse transcribed into cDNA for use as the sequencing template. Here immunoSEQ multiplex PCR was the method, and the copy in TCRdb shows in-frame clones only, minus some. Of some 130,000 clones in the sample, almost 50% were seen once. The chain has TRBV7-8 and TRBJ2-7, with 8 bases matching TRBD1. The sequence was collected from a human donor with alopecia areata. Sequenced material: CD8+ T cells sorted from blood, taken at week 0. The CDR3 bases are TGTGCCAGCAGCCAAGACAGGGGCTACGAGCAGTACTTC. It specifies CASSQDRGYEQYF.